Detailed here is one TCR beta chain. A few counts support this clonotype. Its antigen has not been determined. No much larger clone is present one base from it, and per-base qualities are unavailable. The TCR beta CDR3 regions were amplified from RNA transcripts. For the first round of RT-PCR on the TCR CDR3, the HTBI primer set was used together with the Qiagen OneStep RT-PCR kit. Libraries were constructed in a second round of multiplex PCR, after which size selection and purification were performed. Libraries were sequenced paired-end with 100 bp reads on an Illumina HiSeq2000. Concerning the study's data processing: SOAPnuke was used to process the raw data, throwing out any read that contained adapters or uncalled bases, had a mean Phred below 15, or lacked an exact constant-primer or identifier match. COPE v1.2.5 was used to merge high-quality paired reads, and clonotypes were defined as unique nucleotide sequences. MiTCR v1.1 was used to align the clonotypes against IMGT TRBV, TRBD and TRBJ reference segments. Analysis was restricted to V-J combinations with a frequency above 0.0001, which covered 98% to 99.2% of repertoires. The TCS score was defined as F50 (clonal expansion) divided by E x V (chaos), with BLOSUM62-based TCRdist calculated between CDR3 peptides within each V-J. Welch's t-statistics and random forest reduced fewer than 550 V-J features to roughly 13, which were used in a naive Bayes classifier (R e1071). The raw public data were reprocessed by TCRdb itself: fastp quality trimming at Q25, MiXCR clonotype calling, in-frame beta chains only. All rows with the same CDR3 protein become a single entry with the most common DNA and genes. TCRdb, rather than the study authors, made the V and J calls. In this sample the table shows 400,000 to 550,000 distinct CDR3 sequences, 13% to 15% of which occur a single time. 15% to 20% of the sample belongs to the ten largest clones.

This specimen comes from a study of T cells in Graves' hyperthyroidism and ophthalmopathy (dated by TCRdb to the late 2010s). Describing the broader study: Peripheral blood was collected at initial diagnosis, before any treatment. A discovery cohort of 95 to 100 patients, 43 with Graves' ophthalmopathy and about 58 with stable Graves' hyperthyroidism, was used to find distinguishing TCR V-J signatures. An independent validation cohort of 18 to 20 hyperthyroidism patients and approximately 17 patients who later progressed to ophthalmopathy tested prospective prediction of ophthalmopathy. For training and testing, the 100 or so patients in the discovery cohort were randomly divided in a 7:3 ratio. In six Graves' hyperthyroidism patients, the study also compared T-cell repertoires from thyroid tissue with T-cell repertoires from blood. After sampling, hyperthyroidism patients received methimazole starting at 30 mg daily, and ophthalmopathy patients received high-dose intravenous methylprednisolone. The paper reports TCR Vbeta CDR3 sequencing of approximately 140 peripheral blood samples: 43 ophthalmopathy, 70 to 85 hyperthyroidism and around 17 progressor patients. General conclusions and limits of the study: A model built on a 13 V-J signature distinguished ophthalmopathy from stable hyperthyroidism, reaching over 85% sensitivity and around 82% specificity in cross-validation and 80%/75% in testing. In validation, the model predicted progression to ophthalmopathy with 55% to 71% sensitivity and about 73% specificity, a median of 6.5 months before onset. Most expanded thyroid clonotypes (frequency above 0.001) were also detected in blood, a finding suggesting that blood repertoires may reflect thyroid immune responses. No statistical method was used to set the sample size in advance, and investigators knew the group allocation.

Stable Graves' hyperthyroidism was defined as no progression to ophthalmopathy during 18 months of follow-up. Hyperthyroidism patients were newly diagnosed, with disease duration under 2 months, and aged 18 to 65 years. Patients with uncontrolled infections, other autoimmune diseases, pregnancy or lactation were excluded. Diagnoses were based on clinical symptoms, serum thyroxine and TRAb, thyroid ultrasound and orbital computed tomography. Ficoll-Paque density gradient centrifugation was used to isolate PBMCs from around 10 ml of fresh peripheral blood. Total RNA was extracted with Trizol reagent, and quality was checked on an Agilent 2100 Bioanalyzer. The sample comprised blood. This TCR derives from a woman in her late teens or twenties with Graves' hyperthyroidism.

The DNA sequence is given as TGTGCCAGCAGCTTAGAGGGGGCGCGATATTGGGAGACTGAAGCTTTCTTT. The encoded protein is CASSLEGARYWETEAFF. The chain links TRBV11-1 with TRBJ1-1, with 7 middle bases fitting TRBD1. The germline V gene (reference sequence) provides CDR1 SGHAT and CDR2 FQDESV. The CDR3 covers 17 residues, taking in both the cysteine and the phenylalanine. Solely the CDR3 DNA is kept, with 51 bases framed from the first base. Relative to germline, V is missing 1 base and J is missing 5 bases, with 13 bases of the junction outside any gene match.